This TCR beta chain comes out of a study of shared clonotypes between healthy human individuals (dated by TCRdb to 2020 to 2021). In terms of the full investigation: A couple of women and three men aged 18 to 49 years were included in the cohort. For each donor, three plates each were used for CD4 naive and CD4 memory, two plates were used for CD8 naive, and one plate was used for CD8 memory. To estimate repertoire size and how much clonotypes are shared between individuals, the study performed deep sequencing of blood TCR repertoires from about five healthy adults. To increase sequencing depth and limit assay-specific biases, different laboratories used diverse techniques to prepare libraries and sequence TCR repertoires. Each donor's leukapheresis produced roughly between roughly 0.85 and 9.5 billion PBMCs.

The donors were healthy, HIV-negative adults who had no recently reported acute infections or vaccinations. Only Caucasian adults living in Nashville, Tennessee, USA were represented among the donors. CD4+ T cells were enriched through magnetic negative selection, after which naive cells were positively selected on CD45RA and the remaining negative fraction served as the memory subset. After blood collection by leukapheresis, PBMCs were isolated using Ficoll-Histopaque density gradient centrifugation and then cryopreserved in the vapor phase of liquid nitrogen. Analytical flow cytometry was used to check the purity and quantity of every magnetically sorted T cell population. Each sorted fraction had its genomic DNA isolated and then quantified by UV absorbance on a Nanodrop 2000c. The study at large found these results: Pairwise subsampling indicated that sequencing depth was expected to affect the degree of clonotype sharing among donors. Higher generation probabilities were observed for clonotypes shared by all four sorted-subset donors than for non-shared clonotypes. Incomplete sequencing was indicated by rarefaction of sorted-subset datasets, despite the large sequencing depth. Sampling was restricted to blood, and TCR repertoires in tissues likely differ from the TCR repertoires found in blood. The genetic and exposure-history diversity represented was limited by the small number of donors. Naive subsets generally had larger estimated clonotype richness than memory subsets. Approximately 5% of naive CD4, 3.5% of naive CD8, approximately 2% of memory CD4, and about 0.4% of memory CD8 clonotypes were shared across a few donors.

Using the deep immunoSEQ assay, TCR CDR3 regions were amplified from genomic DNA by multiplex PCR. Extracted genomic DNA from each cell subset was spread evenly across all wells of several immunoSEQ 96-well plates, with each plate serving as a replicate. For sorted subsets, each replicate PCR was loaded with 200 ng genomic DNA, equivalent to about 33,000 T cell genomes. Purified libraries were measured with a Qubit 3.0 fluorometer, size-checked on a Bioanalyzer 2100, and measured again with the KAPA Library Quantification kit. Every immunoSEQ 96-well plate was sequenced on a dedicated single-read 150-cycle Illumina NextSeq 550 flow cell. Per the authors' processing: Because the immunoSEQ output included only junctional sequences and no quality scores, the filtering could not be the same as the filtering used for full-length reads. To assign V/J genes and CDR3, sequences were annotated against IMGT germline references using PyIR, a Python wrapper for IgBLAST v1.9. Reads with weak V/J assignments (E-value above 1e-6), missing CDR3, stop codons, out-of-frame junctions, or ambiguous translated residues were removed. V3J clonotypes were defined as sequences sharing an identical inferred V gene, J gene, and CDR3 amino acid sequence. To compute the percentage overlap between repertoires, the number of shared unique clonotypes was divided by the size of the smaller repertoire. RTK rarefaction, the Chao1 estimator, and Recon v2.1 estimates of unobserved clonotypes were used to assess repertoire richness. For all TCRbeta clonotypes obtained by the gDNA method from several donors, generation probabilities were computed with OLGA. TCRdb took over this immuneACCESS table, retaining in-frame rearrangements with V and J assigned. Such tables are incomplete; in checked studies, under half of the missing clones stem from an unresolved V gene, and the remainder is unexplained. V and J calls and clone size are copied from that table; D and trimming were computed from the DNA. Across this sample there are approximately 720,000 clones, with approximately 79% seen only once. The ten largest clonotypes hold around 2% of the sample.

A word on this clone: It has no known antigen specificity. No base-level quality is on record; no much larger clone is a single base apart.

The germline V gene provides CDR1 SQVTM and CDR2 ANQGSEA. Measured from the cysteine to the phenylalanine, the CDR3 is 13 residues long. Only CDR3 DNA is held: 39 bases, read in frame from base 1. For this chain, trimming is 4 bases at the V end and 1 base at the J end, and the number of junction bases without a gene match is 3. The rearranged chain carries TRBV29-1 and TRBJ2-7, and 8 bases in between align with TRBD2. Sample: memory CD4+ T cells sorted from blood. This specimen's cell subset or site label, interpreted: CD45RA-negative fraction. The sequence derives from a woman aged 25 to 45 in good health. The CDR3 corresponds to CSVGGRLSYEQYF. The sequenced DNA is TGCAGCGTTGGCGGGAGGCTGTCCTACGAGCAGTACTTC.